This passage covers 7 T cell receptor beta chains from one sample sequenced in a study of T cell responses to AZD1222 COVID-19 vaccine. The table came from immunoSEQ multiplex PCR; TCRdb's copy has only in-frame clones and leaves some out. Of about 150,000 clones detected, 80% to 95% appear once; the ten largest clones hold under 4%. Sequenced material: peripheral blood, taken on day 0 of AZD1222 vaccination. These receptor sequences come from an adult in good health.

V is TRBV5-6 and J is TRBJ2-7; maybe TRBD2 (5 bases). This CDR3 contains 12 residues. The V gene lost 1 base and the J gene lost 7 bases, with 9 bases spanning the gap. The germline V gene has CDR1 SGHDT and CDR2 YYEEEE. CDR3 protein: CASSLIAREQYF. For the CDR3, the DNA is TGTGCCAGCAGCTTGATAGCGCGAGAGCAGTACTTC.

This rearrangement joins TRBV28 to TRBJ1-1; D gene uncertain. Germline-derived CDR1 and CDR2 are MDHEN and SYDVKM. Trimming removed 2 bases from V and 10 bases from J, with 11 bases in between. The CDR3 totals 12 residues. The CDR3 is CASSLRVGRAFF. The DNA of the CDR3 is TGTGCCAGCAGTTTACGGGTAGGGAGAGCTTTCTTT. The full variable domain, rest sourced from reference TRBV28 and TRBJ1-1, is DVKVTQSSRYLVKRTGEKVFLECVQDMDHENMFWYRQDPGLGLRLIYFSYDVKMKEKGDIPEGYSVSREKKERFSLILESASTNQTSMYLCASSLRVGRAFFGQGTRLTVV.

The gene calls are TRBV5-1 and TRBJ2-7; no reliable D call. Germline values: CDR1 SGHRS, CDR2 YFSETQ. Trimming cost V 3 bases and J 6 bases, with 13 bases left between them. The length of the CDR3 is 13 residues. DNA of the CDR3: TGCGCCAGCAGCTCCTCATTGAAAGGCGAGCAGTACTTC. Protein product: CASSSSLKGEQYF.

The chain uses TRBV2 and TRBJ1-2, with TRBD1 as a possible D gene (6 bases). V lost 3 bases, J lost 8 bases, and 16 bases lay in between. Germline CDR1 is SNHLY and CDR2 is FYNNEI. This CDR3 is built from 14 residues. The CDR3: CASSDPRKGVGYTF. The CDR3 DNA reads as TGTGCCAGCAGTGACCCCCGGAAGGGGGTAGGCTACACCTTC.

The chain couples TRBV7-2 to TRBJ2-1, with D perhaps TRBD2 (6 bases). The V end was cut by 8 bases, the J end by 2 bases, with 19 bases between. Germline V gene data show CDR1 as SGHTA and CDR2 as FQGNSA. The CDR3 spans 16 residues. The chain's CDR3 is CASPLPREPPYNEQFF. In DNA, the CDR3 is TGTGCCAGCCCTTTGCCCCGGGAGCCCCCCTACAATGAGCAGTTCTTC.

This clone has only one observation. The chain joins TRBV19 to TRBJ1-2, with a weak D call TRBD1 (6 bases). CDR1 is LNHDA and CDR2 is SQIVND in the germline V gene (reference sequence). The CDR3 consists of 14 residues. Trimming took off 5 bases at V and 6 bases at J, with 16 bases between the two ends. Here the CDR3 reads CASSSTGTLDGYTF. As DNA, the CDR3 is TGTGCCAGTAGTTCAACCGGGACACTGGATGGCTACACCTTC.

The V call is TRBV10-3, the J call TRBJ2-1; weak D call: TRBD2 (5 bases). From germline, CDR1 is ENHRY and CDR2 SYGVKD. The CDR3 is 16 amino acids. V was clipped by 3 bases and J by 5 bases, with 17 bases between them. The CDR3: CAISDPPPSGHNEQFF. DNA of the CDR3: TGTGCCATCAGTGACCCCCCCCCGAGCGGCCACAATGAGCAGTTCTTC.